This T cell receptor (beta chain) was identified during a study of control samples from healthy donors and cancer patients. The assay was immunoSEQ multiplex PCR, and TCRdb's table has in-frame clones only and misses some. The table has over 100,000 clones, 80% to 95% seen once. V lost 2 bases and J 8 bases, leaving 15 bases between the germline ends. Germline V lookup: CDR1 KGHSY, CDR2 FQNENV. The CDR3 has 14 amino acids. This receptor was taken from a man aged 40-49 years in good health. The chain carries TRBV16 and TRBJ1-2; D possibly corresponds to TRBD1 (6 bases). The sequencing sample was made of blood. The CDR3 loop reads CASSQTYRESGYTF. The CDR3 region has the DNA TGTGCCAGCAGCCAAACATACAGGGAATCGGGCTACACCTTC.